This TCR beta chain derives from a study of cytomegalovirus exposure and HLA in healthy donors. 13 Jbeta primers and 60 Vbeta primers were used for the PCR. The method was immunoSEQ multiplex PCR; TCRdb's version includes in-frame clones alone and lacks a portion of them. The table has roughly 140,000 clones, 68% seen once. Trimming cost V 5 bases and J 5 bases; bases outside gene matches: 3. The CDR3 has 13 residues. The germline V gene encodes CDR1 SGHAT and CDR2 FQNNGV. Concerning this clone itself: Antigen: not known.

Study results and caveats: One variant, a missense change in DCLRE1C, was linked in a later analysis to TCR beta V- and J-gene trimming. Information on immune exposure was restricted to one variable (CMV serostatus).

The V and J genes are TRBV11-2 and TRBJ1-5; 7 bases align to TRBD1. Input material: PBMCs. The TCR originated in a man between 60 and 70 years old in good health and CMV-seronegative. The CDR3 protein is CASSLTGDQPQHF. Written as DNA, the CDR3 is TGTGCCAGCAGCCTAACAGGGGATCAGCCCCAGCATTTT. The full variable domain, with the rest looked up from reference TRBV11-2 and TRBJ1-5, is EAGVAQSPRYKIIEKRQSVAFWCNPISGHATLYWYQQILGQGPKLLIQFQNNGVVDDSQLPKDRFSAERLKGVDSTLKIQPAKLEDSAVYLCASSLTGDQPQHFGDGTRLSIL.